Presented here are 11 T cell receptor beta chains from one specimen sequenced in a study of blood T cell repertoires in COVID-19. Generated by immunoSEQ multiplex PCR, the TCRdb table keeps only in-frame clones and is missing some. The profile covers 50,000 to 75,000 clones, with roughly nine tenths appearing a single time and about 5.1% taken by the ten largest. Input material: peripheral blood. These receptors were collected from an elderly man in a cohort sampled during active COVID-19.

The rearrangement uses TRBV5-8 and TRBJ1-1, with 7 bases that match TRBD1. The CDR3 is 15 residues long. The V gene's germline CDR1 is SGHTS and CDR2 YDEGEE. Trimming cost V 4 bases and J 6 bases; bases outside gene matches: 12. In DNA, the CDR3 is TGTGCCAGCAGCCCAAGGTGGGCAGGGGGTGCTGAAGCTTTCTTT. This translates into CASSPRWAGGAEAFF. The full variable domain, with the rest looked up from reference TRBV5-8 and TRBJ1-1, is EAGVTQSPTHLIKTRGQQATLRCSPISGHTSVYWYQQALGLGLQFLLWYDEGEERNRGNFPPRFSGRQFPNYSSELNVNALELEDSALYLCASSPRWAGGAEAFFGQGTRLTVV.

V and J are TRBV6-1 and TRBJ1-6, with no clear D. Germline V CDR1 and CDR2: MNHNS, SASEGT. The CDR3 runs to 13 residues. The V gene lost 3 bases and the J gene lost 7 bases, with 7 bases spanning the gap. The CDR3, as DNA: TGTGCCAGCAGTGACAGTGAAAATTCACCCCTCCACTTT. Protein: CASSDSENSPLHF.

This clone appeared a few times. V is TRBV10-3 and J is TRBJ2-3; D is ambiguous. V was clipped by 4 bases and J by 2 bases, with 7 bases between them. The CDR3 has 13 amino acids. Germline values: CDR1 ENHRY, CDR2 SYGVKD. The CDR3 loop is CAISAPDTDTQYF. DNA for the CDR3: TGTGCCATCAGTGCCCCAGACACAGATACGCAGTATTTT.

The chain uses TRBV30 and TRBJ1-5; 7 nucleotides match TRBD1. V lost 0 bases, J lost 13 bases, and 9 bases stayed unmatched. This CDR3 has 13 residues. Germline CDR1 and CDR2: GTSNPN and SVGIG (reference sequence). The chain's CDR3 is CAWSVKSGGTQHF. Written as DNA, the CDR3 is TGTGCCTGGAGTGTAAAGTCAGGGGGAACTCAGCATTTT.

The chain is built from TRBV6-5 and TRBJ2-2; 9 bases agree with TRBD1. V trimming: 6 bases; J trimming: 2 bases; junction bases outside the gene matches: 4. Germline V CDR1 and CDR2: MNHEY, SVGAGI. The CDR3 is 15 amino acids. The CDR3 DNA reads TGTGCCAGCAGACGACAGGGGGTCAACACCGGGGAGCTGTTTTTT. Residues: CASRRQGVNTGELFF.

J is TRBJ2-5 and V is TRBV11-2; TRBD1 agrees at 7 bases. Germline-derived CDR1 and CDR2 are SGHAT and FQNNGV. The CDR3 length is 15 residues. The trim removed 6 bases at V and 4 bases at J, leaving 11 bases unmatched. In DNA, the CDR3 is TGTGCCAGCAGGAACCCGGGACAGTGGTTAGAGACCCAGTACTTC. It encodes CASRNPGQWLETQYF.

V and J are TRBV7-3 and TRBJ2-3, with a possible D match to TRBD2 (6 bases). The CDR3 runs to 14 residues. The ends were cut back, 2 bases at V and 3 bases at J, with 9 bases in the middle. Germline CDR1 and CDR2: SGHTA and FQGTGA. This chain's CDR3 is CASSLGLATDTQYF. The CDR3 nucleotides read TGTGCCAGCAGCTTAGGGCTAGCGACAGATACGCAGTATTTT.

The chain carries TRBV5-1 and TRBJ2-1; 12 bases agree with TRBD2. CDR3 length: 15 amino acids. J gave up 8 bases and V 0 bases, and 3 bases lay outside the gene matches. Germline loops: CDR1 SGHRS, CDR2 YFSETQ. CDR3 nucleotide sequence: TGCGCCAGCAGCTTGGCACTAGCGGGAGGACATGAGCAGTTCTTC. This gives the protein CASSLALAGGHEQFF. Full variable domain (remainder filled in from reference TRBV5-1 and TRBJ2-1): KAGVTQTPRYLIKTRGQQVTLSCSPISGHRSVSWYQQTPGQGLQFLFEYFSETQRNKGNFPGRFSGRQFSNSRSEMNVSTLELGDSALYLCASSLALAGGHEQFFGPGTRLTVL.

CDR3 nucleotides: TGTGCCAGCAGCCAAGCCTTCGGACAGACCTACAATGAGCAGTTCTTC. Its protein is CASSQAFGQTYNEQFF. The chain has TRBV4-2 and TRBJ2-1, with D perhaps TRBD1 (6 bases). Trimming shortened V by 1 base and J by 2 bases, and 12 bases separated the two germline ends. CDR1 LGHNA and CDR2 YNFKEQ come from the germline V gene. The CDR3 runs to 16 residues.

The rearrangement joins TRBV9 to TRBJ2-2; possible D gene TRBD1, 5 bases. The V end lost 4 bases, the J end lost 1 base, and 14 bases lay between the germline ends. The CDR3 loop spans 16 amino acids. From germline, CDR1 is SGDLS and CDR2 YYNGEE. CDR3 sequence: CASSTRAQGNTGELFF. CDR3 bases: TGTGCCAGCAGCACCCGAGCCCAGGGGAACACCGGGGAGCTGTTTTTT.

The V and J genes are TRBV3-1 (or the pseudogene TRBV3-2) and TRBJ1-4; no firm D call. The CDR3 contains 13 residues. Germline V CDR1 and CDR2: LGHDT, YNNKEL (reference sequence). Trimming cost V 3 bases and J 8 bases, with 10 bases left between them. The CDR3 nucleotides read TGTGCCAGCAGCCAGGGCCTCCGGGAAAAACTGTTTTTT. This sequence encodes CASSQGLREKLFF.